This T cell receptor (beta chain) was retrieved from a study of T cell repertoires in cytomegalovirus infection. The table lists this clonotype with many counts. The CDR3 runs 12 residues. The V and J ends lost 0 bases and 7 bases respectively, with 7 bases between them. CDR1 and CDR2 (germline): SGHTA, FQGNSA. Each CDR3 protein is one row after TCRdb ran MiXCR on the reads. The sample holds over 300,000 distinct CDR3 sequences; 9.5% are singletons and the top ten take about 4.5%. The clonotype was recovered from a human donor in good health (CMV status not recorded). Some clones in this sample may be carry-over from other donors' samples. The sequenced sample was PBMCs. V and J are TRBV7-2 and TRBJ2-7; D gene unclear. CDR3 sequence reads: CASSLALGEQYF. DNA of the CDR3: TGTGCCAGCAGCTTAGCGCTTGGGGAGCAGTACTTC. The full variable domain, rest sourced from reference TRBV7-2 and TRBJ2-7, is GAGVSQSPSNKVTEKGKDVELRCDPISGHTALYWYRQSLGQGLEFLIYFQGNSAPDKSGLPSDRFSAERTGGSVSTLTIQRTQQEDSAVYLCASSLALGEQYFGPGTRLTVT.